This T cell receptor beta chain was sequenced in a study of T cell repertoires in cytomegalovirus infection. MiXCR was run by TCRdb on the reads, yielding one entry per CDR3 protein. The profile covers approximately 470,000 distinct CDR3 sequences, with about 42% appearing a single time and roughly two fifths taken by the ten largest. Germline trimming cut 6 bases from V and 0 bases from J; bases unmatched to any gene: 6. The CDR3 contains 15 residues. The germline V gene has CDR1 SGHTA and CDR2 FQGNSA. Of note for this clonotype: The antigen remains undetermined.

The source was cultured PBMCs, collected from culture after CMV antigen stimulation. This clonotype was obtained from a human donor in good health (CMV status not recorded). Some clones in this sample may be carry-over from other donors' samples. The V call is TRBV7-2, the J call TRBJ2-3, with 7 bases fitting TRBD2. The CDR3 coding sequence is TGTGCCAGCAGTTTTATCGGGGGGAGCACAGATACGCAGTATTTT. As protein: CASSFIGGSTDTQYF.